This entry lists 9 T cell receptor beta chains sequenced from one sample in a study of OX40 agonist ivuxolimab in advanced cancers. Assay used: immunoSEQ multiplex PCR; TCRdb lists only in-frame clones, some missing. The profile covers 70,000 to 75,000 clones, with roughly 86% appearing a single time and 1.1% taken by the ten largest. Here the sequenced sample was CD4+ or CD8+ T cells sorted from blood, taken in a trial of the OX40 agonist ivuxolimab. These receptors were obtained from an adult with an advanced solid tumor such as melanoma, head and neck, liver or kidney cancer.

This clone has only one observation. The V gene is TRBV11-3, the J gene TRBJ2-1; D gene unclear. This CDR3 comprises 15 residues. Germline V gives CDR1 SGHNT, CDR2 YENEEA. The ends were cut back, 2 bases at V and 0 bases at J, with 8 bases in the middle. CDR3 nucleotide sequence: TGTGCCAGCAGCTTAAACGATTACTCCTACAATGAGCAGTTCTTC. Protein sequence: CASSLNDYSYNEQFF. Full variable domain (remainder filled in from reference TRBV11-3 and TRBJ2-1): EAGVVQSPRYKIIEKKQPVAFWCNPISGHNTLYWYLQNLGQGPELLIRYENEEAVDDSQLPKDRFSAERLKGVDSTLKIQPAELGDSAVYLCASSLNDYSYNEQFFGPGTRLTVL.

DNA for the CDR3: TGTGCCAGCAGCGTAGGGAGTCACAATGAGCAGTTCTTC. Translation gives CASSVGSHNEQFF. The rearrangement links TRBV7-9 to TRBJ2-1; D is perhaps TRBD2 (5 bases). V lost 5 bases and J lost 5, with 10 bases in between. The CDR3 totals 13 residues. CDR1 and CDR2 from the germline V gene are SEHNR and FQNEAQ (reference sequence).

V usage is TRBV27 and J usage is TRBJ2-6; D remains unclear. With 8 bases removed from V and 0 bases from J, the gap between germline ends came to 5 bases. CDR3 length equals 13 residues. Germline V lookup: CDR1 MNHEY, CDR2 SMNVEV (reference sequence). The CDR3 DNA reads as TGTGCCAGCGGCCACTCTGGGGCCAACGTCCTGACTTTC. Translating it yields CASGHSGANVLTF.

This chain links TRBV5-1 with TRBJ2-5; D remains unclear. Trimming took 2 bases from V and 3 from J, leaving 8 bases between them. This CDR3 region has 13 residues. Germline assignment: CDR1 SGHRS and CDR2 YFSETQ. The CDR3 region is CASSFLGEETQYF. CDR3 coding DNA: TGCGCCAGCAGCTTTCTTGGGGAAGAGACCCAGTACTTC.

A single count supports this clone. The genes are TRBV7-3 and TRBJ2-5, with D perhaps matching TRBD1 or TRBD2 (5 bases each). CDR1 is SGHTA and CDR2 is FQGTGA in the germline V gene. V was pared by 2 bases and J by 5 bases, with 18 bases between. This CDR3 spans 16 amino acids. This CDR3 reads CASSLRGLGARETQYF. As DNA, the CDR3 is TGTGCCAGCAGCTTACGGGGCCTTGGGGCCCGGGAGACCCAGTACTTC.

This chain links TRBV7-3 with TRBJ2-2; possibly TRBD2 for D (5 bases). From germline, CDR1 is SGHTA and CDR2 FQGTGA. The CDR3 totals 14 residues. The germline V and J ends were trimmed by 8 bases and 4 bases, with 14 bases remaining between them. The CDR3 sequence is CASCEGAATGELFF. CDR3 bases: TGTGCCAGCTGCGAGGGTGCGGCCACCGGGGAGCTGTTTTTT.

The CDR3 nucleotides read TGTGCCAGCAGGGGGGCCAACCCCTCCTACGAGCAGTACTTC. Its translation is CASRGANPSYEQYF. This rearrangement joins TRBV28 to TRBJ2-7, with a tentative D call TRBD1 (6 bases). The V gene lost 6 bases and the J gene lost 0 bases, with 12 bases spanning the gap. Germline CDR1 and CDR2: MDHEN and SYDVKM. The CDR3 loop spans 14 amino acids.

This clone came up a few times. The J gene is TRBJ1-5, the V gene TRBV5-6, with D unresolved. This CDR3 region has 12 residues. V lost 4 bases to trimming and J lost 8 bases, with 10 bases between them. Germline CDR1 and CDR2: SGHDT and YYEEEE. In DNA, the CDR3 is TGTGCCAGCAGCCTGGGATGGGAGCCCCAGCATTTT. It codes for CASSLGWEPQHF. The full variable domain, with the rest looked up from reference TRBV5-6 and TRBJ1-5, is DAGVTQSPTHLIKTRGQQVTLRCSPKSGHDTVSWYQQALGQGPQFIFQYYEEEERQRGNFPDRFSGHQFPNYSSELNVNALLLGDSALYLCASSLGWEPQHFGDGTRLSIL.

In nucleotides, the CDR3 is TGTGCCAGCTCAATCGGACAGGAACCTGGAAACACCATATATTTT. It is translated as CASSIGQEPGNTIYF. This sequence joins TRBV18 and TRBJ1-3, with 7 bases identical to TRBD1. This CDR3 is built from 15 residues. Per germline, CDR1 KGHSH and CDR2 LQKENI. J was trimmed by 2 bases and V by 5 bases; bases with no gene match: 6.